This T cell receptor beta chain was captured by sequencing in a study of T cells in Graves' hyperthyroidism and ophthalmopathy. RNA transcripts provided the source from which TCR beta CDR3 regions were amplified. The TCR CDR3 was amplified in a first-round RT-PCR using the HTBI primer set. TCRdb reprocessed the multiplex PCR reads with MiXCR, giving one entry per CDR3 protein. The sample has roughly 280,000 distinct CDR3 sequences, roughly 22% seen once. The V gene lost 5 bases and the J gene lost 4 bases, with 20 bases spanning the gap. The CDR3 consists of 16 residues. In germline, CDR1 is LNHDA, CDR2 SQIVND (reference sequence). This clonotype was counted once.

This sequence joins TRBV19 and TRBJ1-2; D is unclear. Sequencing input: blood. This clonotype was obtained from a man between 25 and 39 years old with Graves' ophthalmopathy. The CDR3 here is CASSPIERRFTYGYTF. The CDR3 DNA is TGTGCCAGTAGTCCCATCGAAAGGCGTTTTACCTATGGCTACACCTTC.